Listed here are 19 T cell receptor beta chains from one sample, sequenced in a study of CD8+ T cells in alopecia areata. The treatment was: oral pan-JAK inhibitor, 5-10 mg twice daily. RNA extraction was followed by reverse transcription into cDNA, which acted as the sequencing template. Libraries were prepared by immunoSEQ multiplex PCR; TCRdb keeps only in-frame clonotypes and omits some of them. The repertoire holds approximately 210,000 clones, more than 55% seen once, with 0.95% to 1.5% in the top ten. The specimen was CD4+ T cells sorted from blood, collected at approximately week 44, from a patient treated with tofacitinib. The receptors here all came from a human donor with alopecia areata.

The chain uses TRBV30 and TRBJ1-2; TRBD1 matches at 10 bases. The CDR3 has 15 residues. Per the germline V gene, CDR1 is GTSNPN and CDR2 is SVGIG (reference sequence). J gave up 3 bases and V 3 bases, and 7 bases lay outside the gene matches. In DNA form, the CDR3 reads TGTGCCTGGAGCCCCCAGGACAGGGGGTACTATGGCTACACCTTC. Translating gives CAWSPQDRGYYGYTF.

The genes are TRBV5-1 and TRBJ1-2; possibly TRBD1 for D (5 bases). The CDR3 runs to 13 residues. V lost 4 bases and J lost 6, with 13 bases in between. Germline CDR1 is SGHRS and CDR2 is YFSETQ. The CDR3 reads CASSARPGDGYTF. The DNA of the CDR3 is TGCGCCAGCAGCGCCAGACCGGGGGATGGCTACACCTTC.

V usage is TRBV5-1 and J usage is TRBJ2-1; D gene uncertain. Germline V CDR1 and CDR2: SGHRS, YFSETQ. The V and J ends lost 0 bases and 5 bases respectively, with 6 bases between them. The CDR3 runs to 13 residues. Here the CDR3 reads CASSLALNNEQFF. CDR3 DNA sequence: TGCGCCAGCAGCTTGGCCCTGAACAATGAGCAGTTCTTC. Full variable domain (remainder filled in from reference TRBV5-1 and TRBJ2-1): KAGVTQTPRYLIKTRGQQVTLSCSPISGHRSVSWYQQTPGQGLQFLFEYFSETQRNKGNFPGRFSGRQFSNSRSEMNVSTLELGDSALYLCASSLALNNEQFFGPGTRLTVL.

Only one count was recorded for this clone. This rearrangement joins TRBV7-2 to TRBJ2-1; 12 bases line up with TRBD2. This CDR3 contains 15 residues. In germline, CDR1 is SGHTA, CDR2 FQGNSA. The V and J ends lost 8 bases and 5 bases, in that order; junction bases with no gene match: 7. The chain's CDR3 is CASELAGGKNNEQFF. Written as DNA, the CDR3 is TGTGCCAGCGAGCTAGCGGGGGGGAAGAACAATGAGCAGTTCTTC.

The rearrangement links TRBV18 to TRBJ2-1, with 9 bases identical to TRBD1. Trimming at V came to 3 bases and at J to 2 bases, leaving 2 bases not matched to a gene. The V gene's germline CDR1 is KGHSH and CDR2 LQKENI. CDR3 size: 15 residues. CDR3: CASSPDRGTYNEQFF. The CDR3 DNA reads TGTGCCAGCTCACCGGACAGGGGCACCTACAATGAGCAGTTCTTC.

The count of this clone is one. The chain employs TRBV20-1 and TRBJ1-2; D is unresolved. Germline assignment: CDR1 DFQATT and CDR2 SNEGSKA (reference sequence). The V end was cut by 5 bases, the J end by 1 base, with 2 bases between. This CDR3 region has 10 residues. The CDR3 sequence: CSADNYGYTF. The DNA for the CDR3 is TGCAGTGCTGATAACTATGGCTACACCTTC.

In nucleotides, the CDR3 is TGCGCCAGCAGCCTCGGAGTAGCGGGGGGGCCCTCAGAGACCCAGTACTTC. This sequence encodes CASSLGVAGGPSETQYF. The genes are TRBV4-3 and TRBJ2-5, with TRBD2 matching over 11 bases. CDR1 and CDR2 from the germline V gene are LGHNA and YSLEER. The CDR3 is 17 amino acids. Losses at the gene ends were 4 bases for V and 4 bases for J; bases not matched to a gene: 11.

The chain has TRBV9 and TRBJ2-6, with D possibly being TRBD1 (5 bases). The CDR3 has 15 amino acids. Germline-derived CDR1 and CDR2 are SGDLS and YYNGEE. With 4 bases removed from V and 3 bases from J, the gap between germline ends came to 11 bases. The CDR3 is CASSSQGDGANVLTF. The DNA of the CDR3 is TGTGCCAGCAGCTCCCAGGGCGATGGGGCCAACGTCCTGACTTTC.

This chain joins TRBV2 and TRBJ2-7, with D perhaps matching TRBD1 or TRBD2 (6 bases each). CDR3 size: 13 residues. The V gene's germline CDR1 is SNHLY and CDR2 FYNNEI. Deletions cut 8 bases from V and 6 bases from J, with 17 bases between. The CDR3 region is CASVSGGYSEQYF. The CDR3 DNA sequence: TGTGCCAGCGTTTCCGGGGGCTATAGCGAGCAGTACTTC.

This chain links TRBV29-1 with TRBJ2-7; maybe TRBD2 (5 bases). This CDR3 comprises 12 residues. Trimming removed 2 bases at V and 3 bases at J, with 8 bases between. From germline, CDR1 is SQVTM and CDR2 ANQGSEA. CDR3 in DNA: TGCAGCGTTGAATCCGGGAACTACGAGCAGTACTTC. Amino acids: CSVESGNYEQYF.

This rearrangement joins TRBV7-8 to TRBJ1-1; D is possibly TRBD1 (5 bases). V was cut by 2 bases and J by 4 bases, with 11 bases left in between. Germline CDR1 and CDR2: SGHVS and FQNEAQ. The CDR3 consists of 14 residues. The CDR3 spells CASSLTFGGTEAFF. The CDR3 DNA is TGTGCCAGCAGCTTAACGTTTGGGGGCACTGAAGCTTTCTTT.

This clone was recorded only once. V and J are TRBV2 and TRBJ2-5; no clear D. V was trimmed by 1 base and J by 7 bases, leaving 10 bases between them. CDR1 and CDR2 (germline): SNHLY, FYNNEI. The length of the CDR3 is 13 residues. CDR3 protein: CASSEGRSGTQYF. The CDR3, as DNA: TGTGCCAGCAGTGAAGGGCGGTCCGGGACCCAGTACTTC. Based on the CDR3 plus reference TRBV2 and TRBJ2-5, the full variable domain is EPEVTQTPSHQVTQMGQEVILRCVPISNHLYFYWYRQILGQKVEFLVSFYNNEISEKSEIFDDQFSVERPDGSNFTLKIRSTKLEDSAMYFCASSEGRSGTQYFGPGTRLLVL.

This clone appeared a few times. The V gene is TRBV23-1, the J gene TRBJ1-1; D is uncertain. TRBV23-1 is an open reading frame, and its role is uncertain. Trimming cost V 4 bases and J 3 bases, with 6 bases left between them. CDR3 length equals 12 residues. The CDR3 reads CASSPRYTEAFF. The CDR3 nucleotides read TGCGCCAGCAGTCCGAGGTACACTGAAGCTTTCTTT.

This clone was counted a single time. This chain uses TRBV2 with TRBJ1-5, with a tentative D call TRBD1 (5 bases). Germline CDR1 and CDR2: SNHLY and FYNNEI. V dropped 6 bases and J dropped 6 bases, with 15 bases sitting between them. The CDR3 extends over 14 amino acids. The CDR3 DNA sequence: TGTGCCAGCAGGCCTGGGGGGGTTGGTCAGCCCCAGCATTTT. This codes for CASRPGGVGQPQHF.

This sequence joins TRBV7-2 and TRBJ2-3, with D perhaps given as TRBD1 or TRBD2 (7 bases each). The germline V and J ends were trimmed by 5 bases and 2 bases, with 14 bases remaining between them. This CDR3 is built from 15 residues. Per the germline V gene, CDR1 is SGHTA and CDR2 is FQGNSA. CDR3 loop: CASSPQGGHTDTQYF. Written as DNA, the CDR3 is TGTGCCAGCAGCCCGCAGGGGGGGCACACAGATACGCAGTATTTT.

To note about this clone: The sample has other DNA sequences that encode this CDR3 too. The V call is TRBV7-6, the J call TRBJ2-3; tentative D call: TRBD2 (5 bases). The CDR3 length is 15 residues. V was shortened by 1 base and J by 3 bases, with 11 bases between the two germline ends. Per the germline V gene, CDR1 is SGHVS and CDR2 is FNYEAQ. The CDR3 region has the DNA TGTGCCAGCAGCTTAGTTGGAGGAGGAACAGATACGCAGTATTTT. Its protein is CASSLVGGGTDTQYF.

The chain uses TRBV4-3 and TRBJ2-2; D call uncertain. Trimming pared 0 bases from V and 6 bases from J, leaving 8 bases between. The CDR3 covers 14 residues. Per germline, CDR1 LGHNA and CDR2 YSLEER. CDR3 nucleotides: TGCGCCAGCAGCCAAGATCCAAGGGCCGGGGAGCTGTTTTTT. It encodes CASSQDPRAGELFF.

This clone was seen a handful of times. The chain employs TRBV29-1 and TRBJ2-3; possible D gene TRBD2, 5 bases. The CDR3 has 14 residues. Germline V gives CDR1 SQVTM, CDR2 ANQGSEA. V was cut by 4 bases and J by 0 bases, with 11 bases left in between. The CDR3 loop is CSVGASLSTDTQYF. The CDR3 DNA reads as TGCAGCGTTGGTGCTAGCCTTAGCACAGATACGCAGTATTTT.

The chain links TRBV27 to TRBJ2-7, with D hard to call. This CDR3 is 15 amino acids long. The germline V gene has CDR1 MNHEY and CDR2 SMNVEV (reference sequence). Trimming pared 3 bases from V and 5 bases from J, leaving 17 bases between. This chain's CDR3 is CASSFSVRVSDEQYF. The DNA of the CDR3 is TGTGCCAGCAGTTTTAGTGTCCGGGTTTCGGACGAGCAGTACTTC.